A single sample gave rise to the 11 T cell receptor beta chains below, sequenced in a study of T cell responses to AZD1222 COVID-19 vaccine. Assay: immunoSEQ multiplex PCR; the TCRdb copy retains only in-frame clones and omits some. This sample has about 120,000 clones; over 85% occur once, and the top ten carry roughly 8.9%. Here the sequenced sample was peripheral blood, taken on day 0 of AZD1222 vaccination. The source is an adult in good health.

V is TRBV7-9 and J is TRBJ1-1; D call uncertain. V was trimmed by 7 bases and J by 1 base, leaving 10 bases between them. This CDR3 is built from 13 residues. Germline CDR1 SEHNR, CDR2 FQNEAQ (reference sequence). The CDR3 DNA reads TGTGCCAGCACGTACACCCCGAACACTGAAGCTTTCTTT. This translates into CASTYTPNTEAFF.

DNA for the CDR3: TGCGCCAGCAGAGATGGACTAGCGAGAACCTACAATGAGCAGTTCTTC. It encodes CASRDGLARTYNEQFF. The chain employs TRBV10-1 and TRBJ2-1; the match to TRBD2 covers 9 bases. Unmatched junction bases numbered 8, after V lost 6 bases and J lost 2 bases. The CDR3 covers 16 residues. Germline CDR1 and CDR2: WNHNN and SYGVQD (reference sequence).

This sequence joins TRBV6-5 and TRBJ2-1, with unresolved D. Trimming took 4 bases from V and 9 from J, leaving 13 bases between them. The CDR3 has 13 amino acids. The V gene's germline CDR1 is MNHEY and CDR2 SVGAGI. As DNA, the CDR3 is TGTGCCAGCAGTTCGACCCGGACCGGTGAGCAGTTCTTC. The encoded protein is CASSSTRTGEQFF.

CDR3 sequence: CASSRQGGRYEQYF. DNA of the CDR3: TGCGCCAGCAGCCGACAGGGTGGTCGCTACGAGCAGTACTTC. The chain combines TRBV5-1 with TRBJ2-7; 7 bases agree with TRBD1. Per germline, CDR1 SGHRS and CDR2 YFSETQ. The CDR3 has 14 residues. Trimming removed 4 bases from V and 3 bases from J; junction bases left unmatched: 7.

The V gene is TRBV7-3, the J gene TRBJ1-3; D gene uncertain. Germline CDR1 is SGHTA and CDR2 is FQGTGA. The ends were cut back, 5 bases at V and 2 bases at J, with 7 bases in the middle. This CDR3 is 13 amino acids long. CDR3 residues: CASSQGTGNTIYF. The CDR3 DNA follows: TGTGCCAGCAGCCAAGGGACTGGAAACACCATATATTTT.

The rearrangement links TRBV3-1 (or the pseudogene TRBV3-2) to TRBJ1-2, with D maybe TRBD1 (5 bases). The CDR3 has 15 residues. CDR1 LGHDT and CDR2 YNNKEL come from the germline V gene (reference sequence). V was trimmed by 5 bases and J by 4 bases, leaving 17 bases between them. In nucleotides, the CDR3 is TGTGCCAGCAGCTCCTACGGGGGGAGGCGCTATGGCTACACCTTC. This codes for CASSSYGGRRYGYTF.

This rearrangement joins TRBV29-1 to TRBJ1-2; unclear D gene. Germline-derived CDR1 and CDR2 are SQVTM and ANQGSEA. The V end lost 6 bases, the J end lost 5 bases, and 13 bases lay between the germline ends. The CDR3 has 12 residues. The CDR3 DNA reads TGCAGCGTGGCCGCAGCAGTATATGGCTACACCTTC. Its protein product is CSVAAAVYGYTF.

The chain joins TRBV28 to TRBJ1-2; D uncertain. Trimming cost V 7 bases and J 0 bases, with 9 bases left between them. This CDR3 comprises 13 residues. The germline gives CDR1 MDHEN, CDR2 SYDVKM. Written as DNA, the CDR3 is TGTGCCAGCATGGCTACCGCTAACTATGGCTACACCTTC. Encoded protein: CASMATANYGYTF.

The V and J genes are TRBV6-5 and TRBJ1-1, with 7 bases lining up with TRBD1. This CDR3 is 15 amino acids long. Unmatched junction bases numbered 2, after V lost 0 bases and J lost 1 base. From germline, CDR1 is MNHEY and CDR2 SVGAGI. Here the CDR3 DNA reads TGTGCCAGCAGTTACTCAGGGGGCCAGAACACTGAAGCTTTCTTT. It encodes CASSYSGGQNTEAFF.

The rearrangement links TRBV28 to TRBJ2-3, with TRBD2 matching 8 bases. V lost 4 bases and J lost 3; bases outside the gene matches: 15. Germline-derived CDR1 and CDR2 are MDHEN and SYDVKM. The length of the CDR3 is 18 residues. The CDR3 DNA reads TGTGCCAGCAGTTATAGCGGGATAGCCCCCCACCAGACAGATACGCAGTATTTT. It translates to CASSYSGIAPHQTDTQYF.

The chain couples TRBV4-1 to TRBJ2-1; 16 bases align to TRBD2. The CDR3 extends over 19 amino acids. Trimming at V came to 2 bases and at J to 8 bases, leaving 12 bases not matched to a gene. The germline CDR1 and CDR2 sequences are MGHRA and YSYEKL. The CDR3 is CASSQPGLAGGFLSDEQFF. CDR3 DNA: TGCGCCAGCAGCCAACCGGGACTAGCGGGAGGGTTTCTCTCCGATGAGCAGTTCTTC.